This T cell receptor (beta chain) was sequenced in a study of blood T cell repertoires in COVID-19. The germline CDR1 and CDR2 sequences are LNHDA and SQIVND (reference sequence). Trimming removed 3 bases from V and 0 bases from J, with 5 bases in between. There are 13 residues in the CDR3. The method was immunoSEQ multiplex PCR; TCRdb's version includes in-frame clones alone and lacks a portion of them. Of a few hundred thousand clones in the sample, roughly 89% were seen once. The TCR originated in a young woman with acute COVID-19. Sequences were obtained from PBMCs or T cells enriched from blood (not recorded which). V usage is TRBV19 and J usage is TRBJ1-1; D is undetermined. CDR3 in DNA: TGTGCCAGTAGTATTGTCATGAACACTGAAGCTTTCTTT. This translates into CASSIVMNTEAFF.